Each of the 30 T cell receptor beta chains below was sequenced from the same sample in a study of molecular identifiers for immune sequencing clone quantification (dated by TCRdb to the late 2010s). The library was prepared using PCR. The sequencer listed for this sample is NextSeq 500. TCRdb ran its own pipeline on the public reads, namely fastp trimming at Q25 and MiXCR clone calling, and kept in-frame beta chains. Rows are unified per CDR3 protein, each entry keeping the most common DNA and genes. The sample includes over 300,000 distinct CDR3 sequences, with roughly 24% observed a single time. Roughly 0.7% of the sample rests with the top ten. Source material: naive CD8+ T cells from blood, with Jurkat cell RNA spiked in. This sample's cell subset or site label indicates: FACS-sorted CD8+CD4-CCR7+CD45RA+ naive T cells. Every receptor here comes from a human donor in good health. Some libraries in this study had Jurkat cell RNA spiked in.

The rearrangement joins TRBV15 to TRBJ2-3; weak D call: TRBD2 (6 bases). The CDR3 totals 17 residues. Per germline, CDR1 LNHNV and CDR2 YYDKDF (reference sequence). V lost 5 bases and J 3 bases, leaving 21 bases between the germline ends. The CDR3 spells CATSAYASSVGTDTQYF. CDR3 sequence (DNA): TGTGCCACCAGCGCCTATGCATCTAGCGTGGGGACAGATACGCAGTATTTT.

The sample holds one count of this clonotype. A much more abundant neighbour one base away suggests this may be a read error. This chain joins TRBV5-6 and TRBJ2-1; 10 bases are a match to TRBD2. V lost 7 bases to trimming and J lost 7 bases; unmatched junction nucleotides: 14. Germline-derived CDR1 and CDR2 are SGHDT and YYEEEE. This CDR3 region has 16 residues. The CDR3 DNA is TGTGCCAGCGGCCTAAGACCGGGACTAGCGAGGAATGAGCAGTTCTTC. Translated: CASGLRPGLARNEQFF.

Concerning this clonotype: Compared with germline, one end of the junction differs, possibly owing to a read error. The gene calls are TRBV15 and TRBJ2-1; D is possibly TRBD2 (6 bases). There are 16 residues in the CDR3. Germline assignment: CDR1 LNHNV and CDR2 YYDKDF (reference sequence). This CDR3 reads CTTSNRPGLHINEQFF. In DNA, the CDR3 is TGTACCACCAGCAACCGACCGGGACTGCACATTAATGAGCAGTTCTTC.

This clonotype was seen repeatedly, ten times or more. This chain joins TRBV27 and TRBJ2-7, with D maybe TRBD1 (5 bases). V was pared by 3 bases and J by 2 bases, with 8 bases between. The CDR3 sequence is 13 residues long. CDR1 is MNHEY, CDR2 SMNVEV, per germline (reference sequence). CDR3 in DNA: TGTGCCAGCAGTTTCAGGGCTGCCTACGAGCAGTACTTC. Protein: CASSFRAAYEQYF.

V is TRBV7-2 and J is TRBJ2-5; the D is unclear. Germline lookup yields CDR1 SGHTA and CDR2 FQGNSA. The V and J ends lost 4 bases and 5 bases respectively, with 11 bases between them. This CDR3 is built from 13 residues. The DNA for the CDR3 is TGTGCCAGCAGCTCATCACCCACTGAGACCCAGTACTTC. It encodes CASSSSPTETQYF.

Concerning this clonotype itself: With a much larger clone just one base away, this may be a read error. This chain joins TRBV29-1 and TRBJ2-5, with a possible D match to TRBD2 (5 bases). Germline lookup yields CDR1 SQVTM and CDR2 ANQGSEA. The CDR3 length is 12 residues. V shed 7 bases and J shed 9 bases, with 18 bases lying between them. CDR3 sequence (DNA): TGCAGCGCCCGTACTATGGAGGAGCCCCAGTACTTC. It codes for CSARTMEEPQYF.

A few counts support this clonotype. The chain combines TRBV30 with TRBJ1-1, with D tentatively TRBD1 (5 bases). Germline CDR1 reads GTSNPN; CDR2 reads SVGIG (reference sequence). V dropped 2 bases and J dropped 1 base, with 11 bases sitting between them. The CDR3 consists of 14 residues. This chain's CDR3 is CAWSIGTGNTEAFF. In nucleotides, the CDR3 is TGTGCCTGGAGTATTGGGACGGGGAACACTGAAGCTTTCTTT. Full variable domain (missing parts from reference TRBV30 and TRBJ1-1): SQTIHQWPATLVQPVGSPLSLECTVEGTSNPNLYWYRQAAGRGLQLLFYSVGIGQISSEVPQNLSASRPQDRQFILSSKKLLLSDSGFYLCAWSIGTGNTEAFFGQGTRLTVV.

CDR3 nucleotides: TGTGCCAGCAGGGGACTTCGCGGGGGGCGGACAGATACGCAGTATTTT. Its translation: CASRGLRGGRTDTQYF. This sequence joins TRBV27 and TRBJ2-3, with 8 bases identical to TRBD2. Germline trimming cut 6 bases from V and 3 bases from J; bases unmatched to any gene: 11. This CDR3 region has 16 residues. The V gene's germline CDR1 is MNHEY and CDR2 SMNVEV (reference sequence).

This clonotype has ten or more counts. The chain is built from TRBV2 and TRBJ1-2; no definite D call. The CDR3 loop spans 13 amino acids. The germline gives CDR1 SNHLY, CDR2 FYNNEI. V was pared by 5 bases and J by 7 bases, with 14 bases between. As DNA, the CDR3 is TGTGCCAGCAGTCCCGAAGGTCGCGCTGGCTACACCTTC. It is translated as CASSPEGRAGYTF.

As for this clonotype: Relative to the germline gene, one junction end is altered; a read error may explain this. The chain couples TRBV13 to TRBJ1-1; no definite D call. The germline CDR1 and CDR2 sequences are PRHDT and FYEKMQ (reference sequence). This CDR3 contains 13 residues. The CDR3 protein is CASGFGVNTEAFF. DNA for the CDR3: TGTGCCAGCGGCTTTGGGGTGAACACTGAAGCTTTCTTT.

With respect to this clonotype: Mismatch with germline at one junction end may stem from a read error. The chain combines TRBV4-3 with TRBJ2-1; 11 positions agree with TRBD2. CDR3 size: 16 residues. Germline values: CDR1 LGHNA, CDR2 YSLEER. The CDR3 here is CASSQEDSGGAHEQFF. The CDR3 DNA follows: TGCGCCAGCAGCCAAGAAGATAGCGGGGGGGCCCATGAGCAGTTCTTT.

The chain recombines TRBV28 with TRBJ1-5; TRBD1 agrees at 7 bases. The V gene end was trimmed by 6 bases and the J gene end by 2 bases; junction bases not matched to a gene: 7. Germline V lookup: CDR1 MDHEN, CDR2 SYDVKM. The CDR3 length is 15 residues. In nucleotides, the CDR3 is TGTGCCAGCAGCAAACAGGGGTTTGGCAATCAGCCCCAGCATTTT. It specifies CASSKQGFGNQPQHF.

This clonotype came up many times. The chain links TRBV7-9 to TRBJ1-4, with a tentative D call TRBD1 (6 bases). The CDR3 totals 13 residues. Trimming left V 7 bases short and J 7 bases short, with 13 bases between. Germline values: CDR1 SEHNR, CDR2 FQNEAQ (reference sequence). CDR3 in amino acids: CASIFQGSEKLFF. The CDR3 DNA sequence: TGTGCCAGCATCTTCCAGGGGAGTGAAAAACTGTTTTTT.

As for this clonotype: No conserved phenylalanine or tryptophan ends this CDR3, so it is likely a read error. The gene calls are TRBV30 and TRBJ1-2; D unclear. The CDR3 spans 12 residues. Trimming removed 7 bases at V and 0 bases at J, with 9 bases between. The germline gives CDR1 GTSNPN, CDR2 SVGIG (reference sequence). The CDR3 coding sequence is TGTGCCTTGAGGGAAGCTAACTATGGCTACACCCTC. Its protein is CALREANYGYTL.

This clonotype was detected a few times. This chain links TRBV6-2 or TRBV6-3 with TRBJ2-7; 9 bases agree with TRBD1. Germline V CDR1 and CDR2: MNHEY, SVGEGT. The CDR3 sequence is 14 residues long. Germline trimming cut 6 bases from V and 4 bases from J; bases unmatched to any gene: 7. CDR3 amino acids: CASSSGTGLYEQYF. As DNA, the CDR3 is TGTGCCAGCAGCTCCGGGACAGGGTTATACGAGCAGTACTTC.

Ten or more counts support this clonotype. J is TRBJ1-6 and V is TRBV5-6; D is possibly TRBD1 (5 bases). The CDR3 runs 14 residues. In germline, CDR1 is SGHDT, CDR2 YYEEEE. V was trimmed by 4 bases and J by 10 bases, leaving 15 bases between them. CDR3 bases: TGTGCCAGCAGCCCGGGACCTCCGCCGTCACCCCTCCACTTT. It specifies CASSPGPPPSPLHF.

This clonotype has ten or more counts. The genes are TRBV28 and TRBJ1-3; 9 bases agree with TRBD1. Germline V lookup: CDR1 MDHEN, CDR2 SYDVKM. This CDR3 is built from 16 residues. Trimming cost V 2 bases and J 3 bases; bases outside gene matches: 5. The CDR3: CASSLTGQGYGNTIYF. In DNA form, the CDR3 reads TGTGCCAGCAGTTTAACCGGACAGGGGTATGGAAACACCATATATTTT. Complete variable domain (other parts from reference TRBV28 and TRBJ1-3): DVKVTQSSRYLVKRTGEKVFLECVQDMDHENMFWYRQDPGLGLRLIYFSYDVKMKEKGDIPEGYSVSREKKERFSLILESASTNQTSMYLCASSLTGQGYGNTIYFGEGSWLTVV.

This clonotype was detected only a few times. This sequence joins TRBV6-2 or TRBV6-3 and TRBJ2-1, with TRBD1 as a possible D gene (5 bases). CDR3 length equals 12 residues. Germline CDR1 MNHEY, CDR2 SVGEGT. Deletions cut 2 bases from V and 8 bases from J, with 7 bases between. CDR3 sequence (DNA): TGTGCCAGCAGTTACACAGGTGATGAGCAGTTCTTC. This sequence encodes CASSYTGDEQFF.

The V and J genes are TRBV7-2 and TRBJ2-7; 8 bases are a match to TRBD1. CDR1 and CDR2 from the germline V gene are SGHTA and FQGNSA. This CDR3 has 14 residues. The CDR3 region has the DNA TGTGCCAGCAGCGGATCGACAGGGGCCTACGAGGAGTACGTC. The encoded protein is CASSGSTGAYEEYV.

This clonotype appeared a few times. The junction does not match germline at one end; this may be a read error. The chain employs TRBV29-1 and TRBJ2-5, with 10 bases lining up with TRBD1. The germline V gene has CDR1 SQVTM and CDR2 ANQGSEA. This CDR3 comprises 15 residues. CDR3 nucleotide sequence: TGCAGCGTTCCCGGGACAGGGGATTTGGGAGAGACCCGGTACTTC. This sequence encodes CSVPGTGDLGETRYF.

This clonotype was detected only a few times. This chain links TRBV14 with TRBJ2-5, with 13 nucleotides matching TRBD2. This CDR3 region has 17 residues. V lost 4 bases, J lost 2 bases, and 7 bases stayed unmatched. Germline V gene data show CDR1 as SGHDN and CDR2 as FVKESK. CDR3 sequence (DNA): TGTGCCAGCAGCCGCAATCGGGGACTAGCGGGGCAAGAGACCCAGTACTTC. The encoded protein is CASSRNRGLAGQETQYF.

This clonotype appeared many times. This rearrangement joins TRBV28 to TRBJ2-7; a weak D match, TRBD1 (5 bases). This CDR3 is 13 amino acids long. Germline assignment: CDR1 MDHEN and CDR2 SYDVKM. Trimming left V 5 bases short and J 1 base short, with 9 bases between. The CDR3 spells CASSSRVSYEQYF. The CDR3 nucleotides read TGTGCCAGCAGTAGCAGGGTATCCTACGAGCAGTACTTC.

A word on this clonotype: A read error is possible here, since a much larger clone lies one base away. The chain recombines TRBV30 with TRBJ1-1; 8 nucleotides line up with TRBD1. The germline CDR1 and CDR2 sequences are GTSNPN and SVGIG (reference sequence). The CDR3 extends over 11 amino acids. The CDR3 reads CARSGQGEAFF. In DNA form, the CDR3 reads TGTGCCCGGAGTGGACAGGGTGAAGCTTTCTTT. Filled out from reference TRBV30 and TRBJ1-1, the complete variable domain reads SQTIHQWPATLVQPVGSPLSLECTVEGTSNPNLYWYRQAAGRGLQLLFYSVGIGQISSEVPQNLSASRPQDRQFILSSKKLLLSDSGFYLCARSGQGEAFFGQGTRLTVV.

This clonotype was counted many times. The genes are TRBV28 and TRBJ1-5; D uncertain. Germline loops: CDR1 MDHEN, CDR2 SYDVKM. The V end was cut by 9 bases, the J end by 4 bases, with 13 bases between. This CDR3 contains 13 residues. The CDR3 reads CASSDIGNQPQHF. The CDR3 region has the DNA TGTGCCAGTTCCGATATAGGGAATCAGCCCCAGCATTTT.

Ten or more counts support this clonotype. CDR3 in DNA: TGTGCCAGCAGCTGGACTAGCGGGAGCTCCTACGAGCAGTACTTC. Protein sequence: CASSWTSGSSYEQYF. This rearrangement joins TRBV7-2 to TRBJ2-7, with TRBD2 matching 13 bases. With 4 bases clipped from V and 0 bases from J, the junction kept 0 bases outside the gene matches. The CDR3 is 15 residues long. Germline CDR1 SGHTA, CDR2 FQGNSA. Using reference TRBV7-2 and TRBJ2-7 for the parts outside the CDR3, the full variable domain is GAGVSQSPSNKVTEKGKDVELRCDPISGHTALYWYRQSLGQGLEFLIYFQGNSAPDKSGLPSDRFSAERTGGSVSTLTIQRTQQEDSAVYLCASSWTSGSSYEQYFGPGTRLTVT.

There are many counts of this clonotype. The junction does not match germline at one end; this may be a read error. This chain connects TRBV5-1 to TRBJ2-7; D is undetermined. Germline V CDR1 and CDR2: SGHRS, YFSETQ. This CDR3 has 12 amino acids. The CDR3 is CASSLDGYEQYF. CDR3 bases: TGTGCCAGCAGCTTGGACGGCTACGAGCAGTACTTC.

The chain carries TRBV28 and TRBJ2-1; 8 bases are shared with TRBD1. This CDR3 spans 15 amino acids. Germline V gives CDR1 MDHEN, CDR2 SYDVKM. The V segment lost 5 bases and the J segment 6 bases; nucleotides outside the gene matches: 9. The CDR3 spells CASSPWTGTGNEQFF. CDR3 bases: TGTGCCAGCAGTCCTTGGACAGGGACAGGCAATGAGCAGTTCTTC.

This clonotype has ten or more counts. Written as DNA, the CDR3 is TGTGCCAGCAGCTTCGGACAGGGGGCCTTGACGCAGTATTTT. It translates to CASSFGQGALTQYF. This chain links TRBV5-4 with TRBJ2-3, with TRBD1 matching over 11 bases. Per germline, CDR1 SGHNT and CDR2 YYREEE (reference sequence). The CDR3 has 14 amino acids. With V trimmed by 2 bases and J by 9 bases, 5 bases remained unmatched. The full variable domain, with the rest looked up from reference TRBV5-4 and TRBJ2-3, is ETGVTQSPTHLIKTRGQQVTLRCSSQSGHNTVSWYQQALGQGPQFIFQYYREEENGRGNFPPRFSGLQFPNYSSELNVNALELDDSALYLCASSFGQGALTQYFGPGTRLTVL.

The sample holds many counts of this clonotype. The chain is built from TRBV7-2 and TRBJ1-5, with TRBD1 matching over 7 bases. CDR1 and CDR2 from the germline V gene are SGHTA and FQGNSA. The CDR3 contains 14 residues. V lost 5 bases to trimming and J lost 3 bases; unmatched junction nucleotides: 4. The CDR3 coding sequence is TGTGCCAGCAGCCCAGGGGGTAACAATCAGCCCCAGCATTTT. This codes for CASSPGGNNQPQHF.

There are many counts of this clonotype. This chain uses TRBV5-1 with TRBJ2-1; D might be TRBD2 (5 bases). The CDR3 covers 15 residues. Germline CDR1 and CDR2: SGHRS and YFSETQ. The germline V and J ends were trimmed by 5 bases and 1 base, with 13 bases remaining between them. The CDR3 here is CASSSLGSSYNEQFF. The CDR3 coding sequence is TGCGCCAGCAGTAGCCTGGGGAGTTCCTACAATGAGCAGTTCTTC.